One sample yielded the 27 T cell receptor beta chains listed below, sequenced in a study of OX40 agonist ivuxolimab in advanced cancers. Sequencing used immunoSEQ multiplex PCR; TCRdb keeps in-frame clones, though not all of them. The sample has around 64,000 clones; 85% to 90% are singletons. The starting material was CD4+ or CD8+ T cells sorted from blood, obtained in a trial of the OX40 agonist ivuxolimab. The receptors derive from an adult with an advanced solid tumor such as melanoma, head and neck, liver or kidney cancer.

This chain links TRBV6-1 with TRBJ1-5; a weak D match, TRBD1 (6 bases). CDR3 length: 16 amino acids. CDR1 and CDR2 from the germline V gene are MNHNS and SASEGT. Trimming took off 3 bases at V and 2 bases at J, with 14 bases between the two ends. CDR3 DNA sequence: TGTGCCAGCAGTGACCCAGGGGTTATGGGCAATCAGCCCCAGCATTTT. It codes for CASSDPGVMGNQPQHF.

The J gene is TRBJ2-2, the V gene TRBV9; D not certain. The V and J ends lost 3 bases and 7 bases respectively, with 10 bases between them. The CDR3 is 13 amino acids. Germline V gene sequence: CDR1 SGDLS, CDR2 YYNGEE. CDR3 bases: TGTGCCAGCAGCGAAACGGGCGGCGGGGAGCTGTTTTTT. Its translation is CASSETGGGELFF.

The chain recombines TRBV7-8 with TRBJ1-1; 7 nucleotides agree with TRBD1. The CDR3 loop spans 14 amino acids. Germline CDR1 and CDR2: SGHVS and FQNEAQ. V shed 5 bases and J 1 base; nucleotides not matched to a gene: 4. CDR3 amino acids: CASSPRTGNTEAFF. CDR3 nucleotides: TGTGCCAGCAGCCCCCGGACAGGGAACACTGAAGCTTTCTTT.

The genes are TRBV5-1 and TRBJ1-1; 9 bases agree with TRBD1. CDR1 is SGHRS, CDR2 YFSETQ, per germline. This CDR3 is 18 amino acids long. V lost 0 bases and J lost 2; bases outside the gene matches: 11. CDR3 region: CASSLALGTGRTNTEAFF. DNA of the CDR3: TGCGCCAGCAGCTTGGCCCTCGGGACAGGGCGGACCAACACTGAAGCTTTCTTT.

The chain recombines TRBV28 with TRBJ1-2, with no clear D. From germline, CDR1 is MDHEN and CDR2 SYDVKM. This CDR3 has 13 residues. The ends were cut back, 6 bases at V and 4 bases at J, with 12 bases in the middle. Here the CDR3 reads CASRVQAAYGYTF. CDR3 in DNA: TGTGCCAGCAGGGTTCAAGCGGCCTATGGCTACACCTTC.

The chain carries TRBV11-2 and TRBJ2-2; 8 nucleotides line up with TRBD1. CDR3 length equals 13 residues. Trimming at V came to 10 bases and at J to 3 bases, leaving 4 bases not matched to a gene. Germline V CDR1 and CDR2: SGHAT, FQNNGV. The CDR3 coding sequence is TGTGCCAACCAGGACAGGGACACCGGGGAGCTGTTTTTT. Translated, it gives CANQDRDTGELFF.

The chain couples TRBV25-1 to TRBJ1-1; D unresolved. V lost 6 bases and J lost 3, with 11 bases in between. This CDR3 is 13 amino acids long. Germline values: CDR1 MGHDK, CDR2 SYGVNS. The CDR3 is CASRFTRDTEAFF. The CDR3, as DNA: TGTGCCAGCAGGTTTACTCGGGACACTGAAGCTTTCTTT.

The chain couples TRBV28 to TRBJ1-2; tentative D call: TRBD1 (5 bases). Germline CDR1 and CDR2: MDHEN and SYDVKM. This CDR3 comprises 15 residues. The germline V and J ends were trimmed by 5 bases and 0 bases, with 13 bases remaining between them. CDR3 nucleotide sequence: TGTGCCAGCAGTCCCGCGGACACTCCTAACTATGGCTACACCTTC. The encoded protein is CASSPADTPNYGYTF.

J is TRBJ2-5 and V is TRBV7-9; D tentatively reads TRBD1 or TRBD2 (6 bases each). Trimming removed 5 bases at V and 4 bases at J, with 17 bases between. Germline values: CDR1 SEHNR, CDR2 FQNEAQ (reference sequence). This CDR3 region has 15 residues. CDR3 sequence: CASSKRGETRETQYF. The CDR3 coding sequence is TGTGCCAGCAGCAAAAGGGGGGAAACCCGAGAGACCCAGTACTTC. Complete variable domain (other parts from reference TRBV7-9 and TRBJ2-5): DTGVSQNPRHKITKRGQNVTFRCDPISEHNRLYWYRQTLGQGPEFLTYFQNEAQLEKSRLLSDRFSAERPKGSFSTLEIQRTEQGDSAMYLCASSKRGETRETQYFGPGTRLLVL.

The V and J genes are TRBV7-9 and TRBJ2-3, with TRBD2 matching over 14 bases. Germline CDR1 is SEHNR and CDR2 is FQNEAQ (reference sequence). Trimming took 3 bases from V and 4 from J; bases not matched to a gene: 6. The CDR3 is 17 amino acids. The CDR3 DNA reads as TGTGCCAGCAGCTTTGGACTAGCGGGAGGTTCCGCAGATACGCAGTATTTT. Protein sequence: CASSFGLAGGSADTQYF.

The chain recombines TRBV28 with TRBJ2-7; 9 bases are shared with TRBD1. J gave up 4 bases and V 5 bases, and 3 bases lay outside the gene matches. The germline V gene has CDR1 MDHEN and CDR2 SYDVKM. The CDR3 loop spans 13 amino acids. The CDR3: CASSTGGTYEQYF. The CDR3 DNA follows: TGTGCCAGCAGTACAGGGGGCACGTACGAGCAGTACTTC.

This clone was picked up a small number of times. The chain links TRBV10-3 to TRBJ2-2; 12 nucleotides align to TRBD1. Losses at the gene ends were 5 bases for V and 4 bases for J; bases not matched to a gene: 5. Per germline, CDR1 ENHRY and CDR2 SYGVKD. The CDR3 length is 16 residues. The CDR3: CAISSGTGGGTGELFF. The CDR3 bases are TGTGCCATCAGTTCCGGGACAGGGGGCGGCACCGGGGAGCTGTTTTTT.

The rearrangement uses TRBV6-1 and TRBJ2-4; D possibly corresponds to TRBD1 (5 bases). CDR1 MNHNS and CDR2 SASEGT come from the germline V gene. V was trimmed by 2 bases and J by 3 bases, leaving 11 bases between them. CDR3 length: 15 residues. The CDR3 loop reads CASSEHVGLKNIQYF. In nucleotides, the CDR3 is TGTGCCAGCAGTGAACATGTGGGGCTCAAAAACATTCAGTACTTC.

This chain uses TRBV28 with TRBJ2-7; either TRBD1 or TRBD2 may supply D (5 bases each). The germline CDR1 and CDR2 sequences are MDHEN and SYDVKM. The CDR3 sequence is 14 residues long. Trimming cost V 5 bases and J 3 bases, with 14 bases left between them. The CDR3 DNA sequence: TGTGCCAGCAGTCGTTACCGGGACGGCTACGAGCAGTACTTC. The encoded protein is CASSRYRDGYEQYF.

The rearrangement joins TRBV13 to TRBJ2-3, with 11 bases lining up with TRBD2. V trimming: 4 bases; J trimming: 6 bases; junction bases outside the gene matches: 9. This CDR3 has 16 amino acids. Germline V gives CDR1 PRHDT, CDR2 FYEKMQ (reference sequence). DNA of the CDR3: TGTGCCAGCAGCTCGCTGACTAGCGGGGAGGCGGATACGCAGTATTTT. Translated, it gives CASSSLTSGEADTQYF.

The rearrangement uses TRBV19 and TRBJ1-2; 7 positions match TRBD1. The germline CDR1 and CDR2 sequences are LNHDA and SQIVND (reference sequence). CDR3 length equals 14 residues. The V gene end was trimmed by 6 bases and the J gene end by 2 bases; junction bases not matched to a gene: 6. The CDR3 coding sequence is TGTGCCAGTAGAAATACGGGACAGAACTATGGCTACACCTTC. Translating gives CASRNTGQNYGYTF. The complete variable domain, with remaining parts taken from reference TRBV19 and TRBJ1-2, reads DGGITQSPKYLFRKEGQNVTLSCEQNLNHDAMYWYRQDPGQGLRLIYYSQIVNDFQKGDIAEGYSVSREKKESFPLTVTSAQKNPTAFYLCASRNTGQNYGYTFGSGTRLTVV.

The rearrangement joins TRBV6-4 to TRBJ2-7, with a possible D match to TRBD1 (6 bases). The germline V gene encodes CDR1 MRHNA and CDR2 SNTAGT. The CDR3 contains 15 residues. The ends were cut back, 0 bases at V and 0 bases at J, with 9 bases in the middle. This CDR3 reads CASSDSDRSSYEQYF. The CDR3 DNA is TGTGCCAGCAGTGACTCCGACAGGAGCTCCTACGAGCAGTACTTC.

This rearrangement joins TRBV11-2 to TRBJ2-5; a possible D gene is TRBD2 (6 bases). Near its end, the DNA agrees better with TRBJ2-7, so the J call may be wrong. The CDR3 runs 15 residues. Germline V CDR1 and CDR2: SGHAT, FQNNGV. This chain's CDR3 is CASSSGGTVTYEQYF. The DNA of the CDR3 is TGTGCCAGCAGCTCAGGCGGGACTGTGACCTACGAGCAGTACTTC.

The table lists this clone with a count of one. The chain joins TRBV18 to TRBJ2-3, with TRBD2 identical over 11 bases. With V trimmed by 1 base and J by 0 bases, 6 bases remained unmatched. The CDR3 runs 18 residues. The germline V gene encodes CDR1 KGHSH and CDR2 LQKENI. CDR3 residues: CASSPQIGTSGSTDTQYF. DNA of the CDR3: TGTGCCAGCTCACCACAGATAGGGACTAGCGGAAGCACAGATACGCAGTATTTT. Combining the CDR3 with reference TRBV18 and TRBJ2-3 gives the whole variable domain NAGVMQNPRHLVRRRGQEARLRCSPMKGHSHVYWYRQLPEEGLKFMVYLQKENIIDESGMPKERFSAEFPKEGPSILRIQQVVRGDSAAYFCASSPQIGTSGSTDTQYFGPGTRLTVL.

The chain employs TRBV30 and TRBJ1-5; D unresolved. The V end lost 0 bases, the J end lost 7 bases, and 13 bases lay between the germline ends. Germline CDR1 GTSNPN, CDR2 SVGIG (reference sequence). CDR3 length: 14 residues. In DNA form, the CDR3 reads TGTGCCTGGAGTGTTAAGGGAGGCAGGCAGCCCCAGCATTTT. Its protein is CAWSVKGGRQPQHF.

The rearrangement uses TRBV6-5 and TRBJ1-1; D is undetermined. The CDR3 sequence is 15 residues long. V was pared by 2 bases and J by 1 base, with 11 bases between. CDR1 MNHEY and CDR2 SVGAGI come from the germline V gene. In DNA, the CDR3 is TGTGCCAGCAGTTACGACGGAATTTCGAACACTGAAGCTTTCTTT. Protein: CASSYDGISNTEAFF.

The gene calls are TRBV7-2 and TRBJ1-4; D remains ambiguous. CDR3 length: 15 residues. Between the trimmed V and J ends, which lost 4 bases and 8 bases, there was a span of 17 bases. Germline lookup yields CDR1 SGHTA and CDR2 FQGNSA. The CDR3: CASSSGPGLEEKLFF. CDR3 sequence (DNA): TGTGCCAGCAGCTCTGGCCCGGGTTTGGAAGAAAAACTGTTTTTT.

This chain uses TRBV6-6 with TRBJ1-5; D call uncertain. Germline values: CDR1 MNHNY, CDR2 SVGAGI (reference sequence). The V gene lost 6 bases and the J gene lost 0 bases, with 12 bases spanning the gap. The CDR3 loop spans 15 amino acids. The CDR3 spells CASSRDTYSNQPQHF. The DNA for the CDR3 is TGTGCCAGCAGCCGCGACACCTATAGCAATCAGCCCCAGCATTTT.

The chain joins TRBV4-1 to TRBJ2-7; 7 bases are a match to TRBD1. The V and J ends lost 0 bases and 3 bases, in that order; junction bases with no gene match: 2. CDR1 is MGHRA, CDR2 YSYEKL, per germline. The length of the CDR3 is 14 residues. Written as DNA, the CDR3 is TGCGCCAGCAGCCAAGAGCAGGGGGTCTACGAGCAGTACTTC. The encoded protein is CASSQEQGVYEQYF.

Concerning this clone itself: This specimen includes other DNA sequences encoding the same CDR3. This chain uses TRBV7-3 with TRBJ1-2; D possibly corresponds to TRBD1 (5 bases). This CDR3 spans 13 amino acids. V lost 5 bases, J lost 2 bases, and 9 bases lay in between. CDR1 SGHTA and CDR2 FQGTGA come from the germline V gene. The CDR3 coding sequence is TGTGCCAGCAGCCTTGGGGCGAACTATGGCTACACCTTC. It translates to CASSLGANYGYTF.

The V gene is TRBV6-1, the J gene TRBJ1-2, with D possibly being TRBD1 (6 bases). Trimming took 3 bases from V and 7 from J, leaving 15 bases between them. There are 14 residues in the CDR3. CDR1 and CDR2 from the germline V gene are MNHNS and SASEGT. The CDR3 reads CASSEPGQSTGYTF. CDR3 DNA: TGTGCCAGCAGTGAGCCTGGACAGTCTACTGGCTACACCTTC.

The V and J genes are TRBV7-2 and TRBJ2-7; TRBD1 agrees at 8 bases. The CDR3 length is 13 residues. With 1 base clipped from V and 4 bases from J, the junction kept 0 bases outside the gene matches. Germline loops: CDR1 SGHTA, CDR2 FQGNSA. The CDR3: CASSLDRGYEQYF. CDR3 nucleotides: TGTGCCAGCAGCTTAGACAGGGGGTACGAGCAGTACTTC.